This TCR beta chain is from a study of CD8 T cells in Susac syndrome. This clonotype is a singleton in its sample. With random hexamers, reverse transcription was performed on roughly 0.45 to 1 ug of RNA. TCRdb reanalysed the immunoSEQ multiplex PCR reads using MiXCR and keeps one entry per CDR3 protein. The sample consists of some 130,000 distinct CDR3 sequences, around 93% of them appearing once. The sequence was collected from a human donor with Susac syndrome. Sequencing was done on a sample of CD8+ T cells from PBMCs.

CDR3 residues: CASSWDRIHGYTF. CDR3 nucleotide sequence: TGCGCCAGCAGTTGGGACAGGATCCATGGCTACACCTTC. The chain is built from TRBV5-1 and TRBJ1-2, with 8 bases aligning to TRBD1. Germline trimming cut 5 bases from V and 6 bases from J; bases unmatched to any gene: 6. The CDR3 is 13 amino acids. CDR1 and CDR2 (germline): SGHRS, YFSETQ.